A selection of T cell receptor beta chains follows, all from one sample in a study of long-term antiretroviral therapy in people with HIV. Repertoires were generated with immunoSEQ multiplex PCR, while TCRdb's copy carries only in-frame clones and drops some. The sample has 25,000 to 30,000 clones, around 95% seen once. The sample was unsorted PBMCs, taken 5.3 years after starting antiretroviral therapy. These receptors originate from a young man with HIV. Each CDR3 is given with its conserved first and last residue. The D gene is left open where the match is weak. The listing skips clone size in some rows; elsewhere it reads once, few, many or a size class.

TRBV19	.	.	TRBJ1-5	TGTGCCAGTAGTCCCCATGACGCACAGGGTAGCAATCAGCCCCAGCATTTT	CASSPHDAQGSNQPQHF
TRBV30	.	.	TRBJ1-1	TGTGCCTGGAGTAATGGGGGAGGTCGAGAGGCTTTCTTT	CAWSNGGGREAFF
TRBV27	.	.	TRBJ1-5	TGTGCCTGCAGAGGACAGTATAGCAATCAGCCCCAGCATTTT	CACRGQYSNQPQHF
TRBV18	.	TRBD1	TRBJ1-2	TGTGCCAGCTCACCACCGGGACAGGGAAGAAGTGGCTACACCTTC	CASSPPGQGRSGYTF
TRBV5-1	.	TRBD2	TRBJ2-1	TGCGCCAGCAGCACCGGACTAGCGGGAGCCGTAGAGCAGTTCTTC	CASSTGLAGAVEQFF
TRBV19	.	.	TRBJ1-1	TGTGCCAGTAGTATATTGTGGGGAGTAGGAGCGAACACTGAAGCTTTCTTT	CASSILWGVGANTEAFF
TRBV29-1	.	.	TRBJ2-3	TGCAGCGTTGAAGTTAGGAGCACAGATACGCAGTATTTT	CSVEVRSTDTQYF
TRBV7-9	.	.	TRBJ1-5	TGTGCCAGCAGCGGGGGGCCCAATCAGCCCCAGCATTTT	CASSGGPNQPQHF
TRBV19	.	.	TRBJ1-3	TGTGCCAGTCGCGCCCCTGGGGGGGGATGGAGAAACACCATATATTTT	CASRAPGGGWRNTIYF
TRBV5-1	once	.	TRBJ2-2	TGCGCCAGCAGGCCTATAAAGTCCGGGGAGCTGTTTTTT	CASRPIKSGELFF
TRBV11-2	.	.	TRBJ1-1	TGTGCCAGCAGCACAGGAGACAGTCGCTTAGACACTGAAGCTTTCTTT	CASSTGDSRLDTEAFF
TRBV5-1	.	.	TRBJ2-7	TGCGCCAGTCAAGGGCTGGCGTCACACGAGCAGTACTTC	CASQGLASHEQYF
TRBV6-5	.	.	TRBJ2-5	TGTGCCAGCAGTGCTGAGGGGGAGACCCAGTACTTC	CASSAEGETQYF
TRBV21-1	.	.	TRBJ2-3	TGTGCCAGCCCCGGGACGGCCCTTAGCACAGATACGCAGTATTTT	CASPGTALSTDTQYF
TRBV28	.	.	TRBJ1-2	TGTGCCAGCAGCCTACCCGGGGCTTCTAACTATGGCTACACCTTC	CASSLPGASNYGYTF
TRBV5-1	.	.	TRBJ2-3	TGCGCCAGCAGCTTGGTGGGCACAGATACGCAGTATTTT	CASSLVGTDTQYF
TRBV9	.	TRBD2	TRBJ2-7	TGTGCCAGCAGCGTTAGCGGGGACTTCTCCTACGAGCAGTACTTC	CASSVSGDFSYEQYF
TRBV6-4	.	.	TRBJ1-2	TGTGCCAGCAGTGGGGGGGCCGGGGCCGATGGCTACACCTTC	CASSGGAGADGYTF
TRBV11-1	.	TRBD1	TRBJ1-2	TGTGCCAGCAGCTACGACAGGGACTATGGCTACACCTTC	CASSYDRDYGYTF
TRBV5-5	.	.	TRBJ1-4	TGTGCCAGCAGCCCCCAAGGATATAATGAAAAACTGTTTTTT	CASSPQGYNEKLFF
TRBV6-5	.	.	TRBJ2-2	TGTGCCAGCAGCATAGACACGTCGGGGACCGGGGAGCTGTTTTTT	CASSIDTSGTGELFF
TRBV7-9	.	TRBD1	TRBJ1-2	TGTGCCAGCAGCTTGGACAGGGGAAGTTTTGGCTACACCTTC	CASSLDRGSFGYTF
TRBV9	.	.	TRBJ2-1	TGTGCCAGCAGCGGTTCCGGGACGGGCGGCGATGAGCAGTTCTTC	CASSGSGTGGDEQFF
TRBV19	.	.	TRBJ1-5	TGTGCCAGTAGTGCGCTTGGGGGCGACAATCAGCCCCAGCATTTT	CASSALGGDNQPQHF
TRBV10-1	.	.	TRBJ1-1	TGCGCCAGCAGTGACAGAAAAATGAACACTGAAGCTTTCTTT	CASSDRKMNTEAFF
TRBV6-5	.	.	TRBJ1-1	TGTGCCAGCAGTTTGTCTCTGGCTCCGGACGCTGCAGCTTTCTTT	CASSLSLAPDAAAFF
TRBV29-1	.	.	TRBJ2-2	TGCAGCGCGACCTCTTCGAACACCGGGGAGCTGTTTTTT	CSATSSNTGELFF
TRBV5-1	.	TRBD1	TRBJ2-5	TGCGCCAGCAGCAGGACAGGGGAAGAGACCCAGTACTTC	CASSRTGEETQYF
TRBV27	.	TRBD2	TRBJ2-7	TGTGCCAGCAGTTTCTCTGGACTAGCGGGGTTCTACGAGCAGTACTTC	CASSFSGLAGFYEQYF
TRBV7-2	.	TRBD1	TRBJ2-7	TGTGCCAGCAGCGCCGACAGGGGGTTCTACGAGCAGTACTTC	CASSADRGFYEQYF
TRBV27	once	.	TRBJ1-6	TGTGCCAGCAGCCTCCGGGACAACTACTCACCCCTCCACTTT	CASSLRDNYSPLHF
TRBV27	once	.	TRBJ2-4	TGTGCCAGCAGGTTTAGCGGAGCAAACATTCAGTACTTC	CASRFSGANIQYF
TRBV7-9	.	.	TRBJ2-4	TGTGCCAGCAGCTTAAAGGGGGCGGGAATTCAGTACTTC	CASSLKGAGIQYF
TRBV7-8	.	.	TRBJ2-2	TGTGCCAGCAGCTTAGTGGAGGGGGAGAACACCGGGGAGCTGTTTTTT	CASSLVEGENTGELFF
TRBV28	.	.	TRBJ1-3	TGTGCCAGCAGTTTAATGCTGGGAAACACCATATATTTT	CASSLMLGNTIYF
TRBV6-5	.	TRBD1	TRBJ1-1	TGTGCCACCAACAGGGGCCTGAACACTGAAGCTTTCTTT	CATNRGLNTEAFF
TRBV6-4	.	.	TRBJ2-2	TGTGCCAGCAGCGCGGGATCTAACACCGGGGAGCTGTTTTTT	CASSAGSNTGELFF
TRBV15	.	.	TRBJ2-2	TGTGCCACCTCCGGGGAGAACACCGGGGAGCTGTTTTTT	CATSGENTGELFF
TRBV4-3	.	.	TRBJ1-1	TGCGCCAGCAGCCAAGGAACCGGACAGCCGAACACTGAAGCTTTCTTT	CASSQGTGQPNTEAFF
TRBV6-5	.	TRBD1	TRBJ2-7	TGTGCCAGCAGCGGGACAGGGGGCGACAGGGGGGAGCAGTACTTC	CASSGTGGDRGEQYF
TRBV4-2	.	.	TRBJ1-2	TGTGCCAGCAGCCAAGAAGGCCGCTACACCTTC	CASSQEGRYTF
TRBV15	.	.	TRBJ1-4	TGTGCCACCAGCAGCACGGAGGACTGGACGGATGAAAAACTGTTTTTT	CATSSTEDWTDEKLFF